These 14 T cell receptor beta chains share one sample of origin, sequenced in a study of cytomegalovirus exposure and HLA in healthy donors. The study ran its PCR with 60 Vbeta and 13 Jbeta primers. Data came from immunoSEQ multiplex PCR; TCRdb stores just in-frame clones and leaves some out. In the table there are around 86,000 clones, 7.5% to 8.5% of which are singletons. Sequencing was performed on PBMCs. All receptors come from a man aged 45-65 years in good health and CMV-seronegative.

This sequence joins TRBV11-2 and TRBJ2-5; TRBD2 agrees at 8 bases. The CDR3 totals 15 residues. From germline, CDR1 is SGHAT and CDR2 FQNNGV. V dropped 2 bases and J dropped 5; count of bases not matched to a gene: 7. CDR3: CASSLYRGGLETQYF. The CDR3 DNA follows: TGTGCCAGCAGCTTATACCGGGGGGGCCTTGAGACCCAGTACTTC. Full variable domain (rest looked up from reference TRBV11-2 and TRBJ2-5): EAGVAQSPRYKIIEKRQSVAFWCNPISGHATLYWYQQILGQGPKLLIQFQNNGVVDDSQLPKDRFSAERLKGVDSTLKIQPAKLEDSAVYLCASSLYRGGLETQYFGPGTRLLVL.

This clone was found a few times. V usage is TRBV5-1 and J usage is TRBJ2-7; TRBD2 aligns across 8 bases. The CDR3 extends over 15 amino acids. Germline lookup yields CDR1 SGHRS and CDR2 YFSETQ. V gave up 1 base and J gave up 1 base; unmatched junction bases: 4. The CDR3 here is CASSLQAGDSYEQYF. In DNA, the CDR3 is TGCGCCAGCAGCTTGCAAGCGGGAGATTCCTACGAGCAGTACTTC. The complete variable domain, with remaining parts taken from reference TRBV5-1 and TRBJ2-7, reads KAGVTQTPRYLIKTRGQQVTLSCSPISGHRSVSWYQQTPGQGLQFLFEYFSETQRNKGNFPGRFSGRQFSNSRSEMNVSTLELGDSALYLCASSLQAGDSYEQYFGPGTRLTVT.

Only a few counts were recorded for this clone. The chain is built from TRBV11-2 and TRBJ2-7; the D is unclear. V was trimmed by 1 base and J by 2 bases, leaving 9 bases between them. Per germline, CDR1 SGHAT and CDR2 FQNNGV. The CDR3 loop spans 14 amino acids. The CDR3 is CASSLAQTPYEQYF. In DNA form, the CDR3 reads TGTGCCAGCAGCTTAGCACAGACCCCCTACGAGCAGTACTTC. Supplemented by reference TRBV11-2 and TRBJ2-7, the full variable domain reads EAGVAQSPRYKIIEKRQSVAFWCNPISGHATLYWYQQILGQGPKLLIQFQNNGVVDDSQLPKDRFSAERLKGVDSTLKIQPAKLEDSAVYLCASSLAQTPYEQYFGPGTRLTVT.

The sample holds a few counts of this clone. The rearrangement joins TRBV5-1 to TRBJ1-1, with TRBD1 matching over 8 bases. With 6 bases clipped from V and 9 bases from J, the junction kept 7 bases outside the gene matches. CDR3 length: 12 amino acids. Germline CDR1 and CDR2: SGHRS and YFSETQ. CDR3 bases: TGCGCCAGCACCGGACAGGGTGTACAAGCTTTCTTT. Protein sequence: CASTGQGVQAFF.

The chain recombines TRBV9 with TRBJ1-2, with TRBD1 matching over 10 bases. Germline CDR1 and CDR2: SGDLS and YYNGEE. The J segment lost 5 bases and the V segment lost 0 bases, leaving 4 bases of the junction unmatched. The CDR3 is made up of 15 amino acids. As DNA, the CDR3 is TGTGCCAGCAGCGTAGAGGGACAGGGGTTTTATGGCTACACCTTC. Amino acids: CASSVEGQGFYGYTF. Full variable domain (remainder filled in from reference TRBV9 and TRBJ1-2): DSGVTQTPKHLITATGQRVTLRCSPRSGDLSVYWYQQSLDQGLQFLIQYYNGEERAKGNILERFSAQQFPDLHSELNLSSLELGDSALYFCASSVEGQGFYGYTFGSGTRLTVV.

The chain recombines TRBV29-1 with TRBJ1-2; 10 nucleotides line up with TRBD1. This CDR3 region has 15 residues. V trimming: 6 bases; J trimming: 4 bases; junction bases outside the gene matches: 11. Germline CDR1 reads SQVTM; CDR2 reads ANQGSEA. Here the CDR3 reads CSVYIPGQGSYGYTF. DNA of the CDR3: TGCAGCGTCTACATCCCGGGACAGGGGTCCTATGGCTACACCTTC.

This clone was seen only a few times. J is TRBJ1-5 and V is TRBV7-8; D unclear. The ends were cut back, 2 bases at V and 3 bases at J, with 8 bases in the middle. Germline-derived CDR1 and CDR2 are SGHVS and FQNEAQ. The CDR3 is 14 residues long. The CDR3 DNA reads TGTGCCAGCAGCTTATTTCAGATCAATCAGCCCCAGCATTTT. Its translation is CASSLFQINQPQHF.

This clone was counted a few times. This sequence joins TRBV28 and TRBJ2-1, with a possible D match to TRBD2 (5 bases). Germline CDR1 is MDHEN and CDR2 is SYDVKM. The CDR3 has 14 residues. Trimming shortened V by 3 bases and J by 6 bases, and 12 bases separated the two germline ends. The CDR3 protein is CASSFSGRGNEQFF. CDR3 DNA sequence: TGTGCCAGCAGTTTCTCAGGACGGGGCAATGAGCAGTTCTTC.

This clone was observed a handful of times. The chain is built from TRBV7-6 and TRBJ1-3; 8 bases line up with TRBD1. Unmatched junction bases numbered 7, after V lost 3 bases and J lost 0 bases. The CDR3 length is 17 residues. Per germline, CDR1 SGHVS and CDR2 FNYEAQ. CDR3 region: CASSLGTGLSSGNTIYF. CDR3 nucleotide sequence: TGTGCCAGCAGCTTGGGGACAGGCCTAAGCTCTGGAAACACCATATATTTT.

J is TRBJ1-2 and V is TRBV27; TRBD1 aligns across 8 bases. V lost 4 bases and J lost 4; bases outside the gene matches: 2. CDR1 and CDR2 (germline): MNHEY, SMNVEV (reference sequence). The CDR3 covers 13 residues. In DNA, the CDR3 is TGTGCCAGCAGTTCGGACAGGGTCTATGGCTACACCTTC. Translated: CASSSDRVYGYTF.

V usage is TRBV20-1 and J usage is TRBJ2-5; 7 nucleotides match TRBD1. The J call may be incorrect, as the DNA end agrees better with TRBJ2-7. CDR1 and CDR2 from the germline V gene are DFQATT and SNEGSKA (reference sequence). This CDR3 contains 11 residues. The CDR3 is CSASGTAEQYF. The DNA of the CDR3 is TGCAGTGCTAGCGGGACAGCCGAGCAGTACTTC.

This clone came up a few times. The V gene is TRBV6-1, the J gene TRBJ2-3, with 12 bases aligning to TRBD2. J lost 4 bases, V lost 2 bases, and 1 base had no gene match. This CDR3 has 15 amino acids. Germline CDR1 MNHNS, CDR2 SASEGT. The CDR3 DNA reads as TGTGCCAGCAGTGAATCTAGCGGGGGGGCAGATACGCAGTATTTT. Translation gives CASSESSGGADTQYF.

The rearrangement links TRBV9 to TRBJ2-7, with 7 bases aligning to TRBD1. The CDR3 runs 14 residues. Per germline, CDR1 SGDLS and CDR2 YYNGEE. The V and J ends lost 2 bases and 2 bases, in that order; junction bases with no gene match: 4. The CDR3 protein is CASSVGQHPYEQYF. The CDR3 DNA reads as TGTGCCAGCAGCGTGGGACAGCACCCCTACGAGCAGTACTTC.

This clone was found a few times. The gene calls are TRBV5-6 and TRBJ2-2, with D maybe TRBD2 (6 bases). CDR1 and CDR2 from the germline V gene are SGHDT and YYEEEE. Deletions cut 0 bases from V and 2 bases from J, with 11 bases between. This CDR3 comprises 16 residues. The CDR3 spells CASSLVRGTNTGELFF. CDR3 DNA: TGTGCCAGCAGCTTGGTTCGGGGGACCAACACCGGGGAGCTGTTTTTT. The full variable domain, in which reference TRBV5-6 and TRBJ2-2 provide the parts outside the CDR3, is DAGVTQSPTHLIKTRGQQVTLRCSPKSGHDTVSWYQQALGQGPQFIFQYYEEEERQRGNFPDRFSGHQFPNYSSELNVNALLLGDSALYLCASSLVRGTNTGELFFGEGSRLTVL.